This TCR beta chain was recorded in a study of patients and donors after allogeneic stem cell transplantation. Each CDR3 protein is one row after TCRdb ran MiXCR on the RT-PCR reads. Altogether some 880,000 distinct CDR3 sequences are present, approximately 19% being singletons, with the ten largest covering approximately 5.9%. Trimming cost V 5 bases and J 4 bases, with 18 bases left between them. Germline loops: CDR1 SEHNR, CDR2 FQNEAQ (reference sequence). This CDR3 has 16 residues. Sequenced: blood, either unsorted or a sorted T cell fraction (not recorded which). This clonotype originated in a human donor who was either an allogeneic HSCT recipient or a stem cell or donor lymphocyte infusion donor (not recorded which). It is not recorded whose cells these are; they may come from a transplant donor. This chain joins TRBV7-9 and TRBJ1-5; no clear D gene. In DNA form, the CDR3 reads TGTGCCAGCAGCCCACAAGGAGGGCCTTCTAATCAGCCCCAGCATTTT. It specifies CASSPQGGPSNQPQHF.